The T cell receptor (beta chain) described here comes from a study of cytotoxic CD8 clonotypes in ibrutinib-treated CLL. Turning to the study itself: Patients: 11 relapsed/refractory, fewer than 16 treatment-naive, fewer than 18 IGHV unmutated. The samples contained under 300,000 productive templates on average. They also contained an average of 94,082 productive rearrangements.

Profiling relied on immunoSEQ multiplex PCR, and the TCRdb table lists in-frame clones only, not all of them. The sample includes some 150,000 clones, 70% to 80% seen only once; the top ten take about 4.7%. Germline-derived CDR1 and CDR2 are MDHEN and SYDVKM. With 10 bases removed from V and 4 bases from J, the gap between germline ends came to 13 bases. The CDR3 is made up of 12 amino acids. Note on this clone: The antigen is undetermined.

Notes on the study in general: Sustained-remission and progressing patients diverged in sampling times. Before falling back toward baseline at progression, clonality had risen at the time of ibrutinib response.

This clonotype originated in a human donor with chronic lymphocytic leukemia. The sample in question was PBMCs, obtained after 24 months of ibrutinib treatment. The chain uses TRBV28 and TRBJ1-2; D unclear. The CDR3 reads CATLPATYGYTF. The CDR3 nucleotides are TGTGCCACCCTACCGGCAACCTATGGCTACACCTTC.